Presented here are 8 T cell receptor beta chains from one specimen sequenced in a study of regulatory T cells in long-lasting Graves disease. iRepertoire HTBI primers and Arm-PCR of CDR3 regions built TCR beta libraries. TCRdb redid the calling of the multiplex PCR reads with MiXCR, one entry per CDR3 protein. The sample yields fewer than 650,000 distinct CDR3 sequences, 16% seen once. Time point: newly diagnosed GD, antithyroid drugs for less than 3 months. There was RNA extracted from PBMCs, and the TCR library was made from it. The same data also contributed to another study, on T cells in Graves' hyperthyroidism and ophthalmopathy.

Sample: peripheral blood mononuclear cells (PBMCs), taken at new diagnosis, from a patient treated with antithyroid drugs. These TCRs come from a man aged 18 to 29 with Graves disease.

This clonotype was found many times. The chain is built from TRBV27 and TRBJ1-6; possibly TRBD1 for D (5 bases). The V end lost 6 bases, the J end lost 10 bases, and 16 bases lay between the germline ends. Per germline, CDR1 MNHEY and CDR2 SMNVEV (reference sequence). This CDR3 is 14 amino acids long. This CDR3 reads CASSLGGSGSPLHF. DNA for the CDR3: TGTGCCAGCAGCTTGGGGGGGTCCGGGTCACCCCTCCACTTT.

Comment on this clonotype: Possible read error: a much larger clone is one base away. This chain links TRBV30 with TRBJ1-1; TRBD1 agrees at 10 bases. The CDR3 runs to 13 residues. The germline V gene has CDR1 GTSNPN and CDR2 SVGIG (reference sequence). The DNA of the CDR3 is TGTGCCACCAAGACAGGGGGCTACACTGGAGCTTTCTTT. This gives the protein CATKTGGYTGAFF.

In regard to this clonotype: This may arise from a read error, as a much more abundant clone is one base away. The V gene is TRBV27, the J gene TRBJ2-1; 12 positions match TRBD2. The V gene's germline CDR1 is MNHEY and CDR2 SMNVEV (reference sequence). V gave up 5 bases and J gave up 11 bases; unmatched junction bases: 13. The CDR3 runs to 16 residues. CDR3 coding DNA: TGTGCCAGCAGTACCTCTAGCGGGAGGGCCAGGAATAAGCAGTTCTTC. This gives the protein CASSTSSGRARNKQFF.

The J gene is TRBJ2-7, the V gene TRBV19, with D perhaps matching TRBD1 or TRBD2 (5 bases each). Looked up from germline, CDR1 is LNHDA and CDR2 is SQIVND (reference sequence). This CDR3 is 16 amino acids long. Trimming left V 5 bases short and J 0 bases short, with 17 bases between. For the CDR3, the DNA is TGTGCCAGTAGTCCGGGACGGGAACTAAGCTCCTACGAGCAGTACTTC. Translated: CASSPGRELSSYEQYF.

This chain connects TRBV14 to TRBJ2-2; tentative D call: TRBD1 (5 bases). Germline V gene sequence: CDR1 SGHDN, CDR2 FVKESK. This CDR3 region has 16 residues. The V and J ends lost 0 bases and 4 bases respectively, with 12 bases between them. CDR3 amino acids: CASSQDRRVGTGELFF. The CDR3 nucleotides read TGTGCCAGCAGCCAAGATCGCAGGGTAGGCACCGGGGAGCTGTTTTTT.

This clonotype was observed at least ten times. The gene calls are TRBV10-3 and TRBJ1-2; TRBD1 might be the D (5 bases). The V and J ends lost 3 bases and 8 bases respectively, with 13 bases between them. The CDR3 is made up of 13 amino acids. Germline assignment: CDR1 ENHRY and CDR2 SYGVKD. The CDR3 DNA follows: TGTGCCATCAGTGACTTTGGGGGGGAAGGCTACACCTTC. Translation gives CAISDFGGEGYTF.

This clonotype has a handful of counts. The chain is built from TRBV7-9 and TRBJ1-3; D is uncertain. V lost 7 bases, J lost 4 bases, and 8 bases lay in between. From germline, CDR1 is SEHNR and CDR2 FQNEAQ (reference sequence). The CDR3 runs 12 residues. Here the CDR3 reads CASTRSGNTIYF. CDR3 sequence (DNA): TGTGCCAGCACTCGGAGCGGAAACACCATATATTTT.

At least ten counts were recorded for this clonotype. V gene TRBV3-1 combines with J gene TRBJ2-3; 11 bases map to TRBD2. From germline, CDR1 is LGHDT and CDR2 YNNKEL (reference sequence). V was pared by 7 bases and J by 2 bases, with 8 bases of the junction left unmatched. There are 16 residues in the CDR3. This CDR3 reads CASNPGTSGNTDTQYF. In nucleotides, the CDR3 is TGTGCCAGCAACCCCGGGACTAGCGGAAACACAGATACGCAGTATTTT.